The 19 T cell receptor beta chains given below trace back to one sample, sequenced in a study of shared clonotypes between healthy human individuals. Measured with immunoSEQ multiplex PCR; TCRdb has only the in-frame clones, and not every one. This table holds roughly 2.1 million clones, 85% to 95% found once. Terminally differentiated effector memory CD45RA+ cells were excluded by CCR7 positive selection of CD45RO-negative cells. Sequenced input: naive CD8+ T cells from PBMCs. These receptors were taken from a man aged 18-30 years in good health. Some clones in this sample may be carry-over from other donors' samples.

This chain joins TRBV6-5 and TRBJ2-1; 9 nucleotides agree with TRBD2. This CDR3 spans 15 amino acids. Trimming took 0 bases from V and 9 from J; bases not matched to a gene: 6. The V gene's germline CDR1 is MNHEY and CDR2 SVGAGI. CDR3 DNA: TGTGCCAGCAGTTACTCGATAGCGGGAGCAGCTGAGCAGTTCTTC. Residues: CASSYSIAGAAEQFF.

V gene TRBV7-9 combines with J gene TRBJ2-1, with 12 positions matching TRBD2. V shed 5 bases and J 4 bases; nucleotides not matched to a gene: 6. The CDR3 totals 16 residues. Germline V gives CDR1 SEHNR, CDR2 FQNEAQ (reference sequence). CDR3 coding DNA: TGTGCCAGCAGCGTAAAACTAGCGGGAGGTTACAATGAGCAGTTCTTC. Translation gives CASSVKLAGGYNEQFF.

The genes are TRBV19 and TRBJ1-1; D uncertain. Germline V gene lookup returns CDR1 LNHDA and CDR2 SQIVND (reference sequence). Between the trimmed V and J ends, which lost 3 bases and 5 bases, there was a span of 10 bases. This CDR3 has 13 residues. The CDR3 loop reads CASSMRGRTEAFF. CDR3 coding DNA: TGTGCCAGTAGTATGAGAGGGAGGACTGAAGCTTTCTTT.

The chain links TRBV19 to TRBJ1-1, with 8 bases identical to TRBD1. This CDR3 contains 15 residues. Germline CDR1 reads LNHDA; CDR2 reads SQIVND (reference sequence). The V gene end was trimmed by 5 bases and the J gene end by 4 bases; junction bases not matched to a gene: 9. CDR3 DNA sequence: TGTGCCAGTAGTGACAGGGGTCTAGTGAGCACTGAAGCTTTCTTT. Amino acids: CASSDRGLVSTEAFF.

CDR3 sequence reads: CASSLLSKGGPQPQHF. CDR3 coding DNA: TGTGCCAGCAGTTTATTGTCCAAGGGGGGGCCTCAGCCCCAGCATTTT. The chain recombines TRBV27 with TRBJ1-5, with a tentative D call TRBD1 (6 bases). The V gene's germline CDR1 is MNHEY and CDR2 SMNVEV (reference sequence). This CDR3 comprises 16 residues. Deletions cut 1 base from V and 6 bases from J, with 16 bases between.

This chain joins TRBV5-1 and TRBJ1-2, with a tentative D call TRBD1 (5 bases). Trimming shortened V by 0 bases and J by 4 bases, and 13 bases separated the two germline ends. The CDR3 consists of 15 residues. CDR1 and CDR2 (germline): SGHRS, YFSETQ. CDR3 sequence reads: CASSLEQGASYGYTF. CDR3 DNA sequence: TGCGCCAGCAGCTTGGAGCAGGGTGCTTCCTATGGCTACACCTTC.

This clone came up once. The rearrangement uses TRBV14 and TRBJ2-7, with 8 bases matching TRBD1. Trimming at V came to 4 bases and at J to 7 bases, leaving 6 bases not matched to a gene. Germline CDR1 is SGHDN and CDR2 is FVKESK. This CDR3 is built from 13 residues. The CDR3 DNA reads TGTGCCAGCAGCCCGGACAGGGTAGGAGAGCAGTACTTC. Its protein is CASSPDRVGEQYF.

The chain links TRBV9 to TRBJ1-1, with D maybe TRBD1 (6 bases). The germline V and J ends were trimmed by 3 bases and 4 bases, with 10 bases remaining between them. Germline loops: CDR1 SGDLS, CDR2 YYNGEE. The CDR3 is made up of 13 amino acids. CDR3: CASSASGATEAFF. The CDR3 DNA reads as TGTGCCAGCAGCGCTTCAGGGGCCACTGAAGCTTTCTTT.

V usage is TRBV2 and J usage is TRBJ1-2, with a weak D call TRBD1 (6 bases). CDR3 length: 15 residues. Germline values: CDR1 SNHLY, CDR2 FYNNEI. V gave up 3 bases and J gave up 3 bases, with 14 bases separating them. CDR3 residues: CASSDGRGGDYGYTF. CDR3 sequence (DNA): TGTGCCAGCAGTGATGGCAGGGGCGGCGACTATGGCTACACCTTC.

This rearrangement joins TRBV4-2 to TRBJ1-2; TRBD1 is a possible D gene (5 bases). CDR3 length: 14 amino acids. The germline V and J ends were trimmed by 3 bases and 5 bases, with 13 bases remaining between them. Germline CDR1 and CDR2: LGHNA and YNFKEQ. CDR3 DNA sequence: TGTGCCAGCAGCCATCGGGGCCGTGGTTATGGCTACACCTTC. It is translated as CASSHRGRGYGYTF.

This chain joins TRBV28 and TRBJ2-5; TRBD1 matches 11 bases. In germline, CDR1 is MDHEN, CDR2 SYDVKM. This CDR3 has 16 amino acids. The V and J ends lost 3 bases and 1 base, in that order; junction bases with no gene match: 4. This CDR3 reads CASSFGQGATQETQYF. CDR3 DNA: TGTGCCAGCAGTTTCGGACAGGGGGCGACCCAAGAGACCCAGTACTTC.

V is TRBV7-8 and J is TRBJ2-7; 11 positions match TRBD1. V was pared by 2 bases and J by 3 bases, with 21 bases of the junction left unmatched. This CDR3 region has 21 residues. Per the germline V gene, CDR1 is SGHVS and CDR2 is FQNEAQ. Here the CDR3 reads CASSLIRLRTGGLPNFYEQYF. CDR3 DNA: TGTGCCAGCAGCTTAATACGGCTGAGGACAGGGGGCTTACCTAACTTCTACGAGCAGTACTTC.

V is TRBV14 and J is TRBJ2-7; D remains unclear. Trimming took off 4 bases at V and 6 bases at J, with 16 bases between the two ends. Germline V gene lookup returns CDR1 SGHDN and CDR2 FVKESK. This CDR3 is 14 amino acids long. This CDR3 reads CASSPHGGSVEQYF. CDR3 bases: TGTGCCAGCAGCCCGCATGGCGGCTCTGTCGAGCAGTACTTC.

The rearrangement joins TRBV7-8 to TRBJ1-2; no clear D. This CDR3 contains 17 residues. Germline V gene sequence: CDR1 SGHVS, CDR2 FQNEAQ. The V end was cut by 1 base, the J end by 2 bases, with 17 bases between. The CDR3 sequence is CASSLDLGMWVNYGYTF. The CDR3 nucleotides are TGTGCCAGCAGCTTAGATCTGGGGATGTGGGTGAACTATGGCTACACCTTC.

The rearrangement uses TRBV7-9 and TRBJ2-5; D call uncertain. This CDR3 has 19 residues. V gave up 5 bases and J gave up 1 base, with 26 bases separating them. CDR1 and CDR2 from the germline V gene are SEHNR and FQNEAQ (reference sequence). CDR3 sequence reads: CASSDPLGVMGVGQETQYF. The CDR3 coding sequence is TGTGCCAGCAGCGACCCCTTGGGCGTTATGGGCGTGGGCCAAGAGACCCAGTACTTC.

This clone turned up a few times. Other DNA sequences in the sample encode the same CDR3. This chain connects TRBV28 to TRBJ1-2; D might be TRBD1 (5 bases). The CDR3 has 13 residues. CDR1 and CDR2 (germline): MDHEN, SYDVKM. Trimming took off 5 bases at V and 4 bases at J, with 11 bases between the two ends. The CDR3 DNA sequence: TGTGCCAGCAGTCTCACGACAGTCTATGGCTACACCTTC. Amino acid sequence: CASSLTTVYGYTF.

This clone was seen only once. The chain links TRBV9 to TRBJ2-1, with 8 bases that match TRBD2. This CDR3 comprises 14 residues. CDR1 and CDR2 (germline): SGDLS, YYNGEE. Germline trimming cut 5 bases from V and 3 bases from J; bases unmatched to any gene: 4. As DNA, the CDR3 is TGTGCCAGCAGAGGGAGCGGGAGCTACAATGAGCAGTTCTTC. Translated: CASRGSGSYNEQFF. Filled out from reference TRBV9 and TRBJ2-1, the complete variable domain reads DSGVTQTPKHLITATGQRVTLRCSPRSGDLSVYWYQQSLDQGLQFLIQYYNGEERAKGNILERFSAQQFPDLHSELNLSSLELGDSALYFCASRGSGSYNEQFFGPGTRLTVL.

The CDR3 DNA reads TGTGCCAGCAGCACAAGAGGAGAGGGGCTACCCGAGAACAATGAGCAGTTCTTC. Its translation is CASSTRGEGLPENNEQFF. The chain employs TRBV9 and TRBJ2-1, with D possibly called TRBD1 or TRBD2 (5 bases each). Germline CDR1 SGDLS, CDR2 YYNGEE. Trimming pared 4 bases from V and 5 bases from J, leaving 25 bases between. The CDR3 runs 18 residues.

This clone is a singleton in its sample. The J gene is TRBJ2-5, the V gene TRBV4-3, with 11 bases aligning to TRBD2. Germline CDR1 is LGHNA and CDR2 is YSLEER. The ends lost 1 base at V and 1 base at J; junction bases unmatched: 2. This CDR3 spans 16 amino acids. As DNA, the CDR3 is TGCGCCAGCAGCCAAGCCGGGACTAGCGGCCAAGAGACCCAGTACTTC. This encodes CASSQAGTSGQETQYF.